Reported below is one TCR beta chain. No antigen is known for it. V lost 8 bases and J lost 7; bases outside the gene matches: 14. Germline V gene lookup returns CDR1 MNHEY and CDR2 SMNVEV (reference sequence). The CDR3 runs 15 residues. This entry comes from a study of shared clonotypes between healthy human individuals. Study information: Each donor contributed plates that comprised three CD4 naive, three CD4 memory, two CD8 naive and one CD8 memory.

Terminally differentiated effector memory CD45RA+ cells were left out of the naive CD8 fraction, which was CD45RO-negative and positively selected for CCR7. Healthy adults negative for HIV, lacking recent acute infections or vaccinations, served as donors. TCRdb's table, derived via immunoSEQ multiplex PCR, lists solely in-frame clones and lacks some. Here the sample spans a few million clones, just under 95% being singletons. Whole-study results and caveats: Estimated richness values were generally larger in naive subsets than in memory subsets.

The sequence came from a young man in good health. Some clones in this sample may be carry-over from other donors' samples. Sequencing was done on a sample of naive CD8+ T cells from PBMCs. The rearrangement joins TRBV27 to TRBJ2-7, with 10 bases aligning to TRBD1. The CDR3 bases are TGTGCCAGCCATGGGGGACAGGGGCTTCTAAGGGAGCAGTACTTC. Protein: CASHGGQGLLREQYF.